This T cell receptor (beta chain) appears in the sequencing data of a study of cytomegalovirus exposure and HLA in healthy donors. Per germline, CDR1 MNHEY and CDR2 SMNVEV (reference sequence). The CDR3 covers 15 residues. J gave up 8 bases and V 5 bases, and 11 bases lay outside the gene matches. Points on this clone: Antigen: not known.

With 60 Vbeta and 13 Jbeta primers, the PCR was carried out. Produced via immunoSEQ multiplex PCR; TCRdb's table is partial and in-frame only. This sample has around 140,000 clones; approximately 80% occur once, and the top ten carry approximately 1.6%. Study results and limitations: Rare TCR sequences dominated, though some public TCRs recurred in many donors.

V usage is TRBV27 and J usage is TRBJ2-2, with 7 nucleotides matching TRBD1. Source material: PBMCs. This clonotype originated in a woman aged 18-29 years in good health and CMV-seronegative. As DNA, the CDR3 is TGTGCCAGCAGTCAAGAGGGCAGGGGGAAGGGGGAGCTGTTTTTT. Its translation is CASSQEGRGKGELFF.